Included here is one TCR beta chain sequence, with context. Germline CDR1 reads SGHRS; CDR2 reads YFSETQ. The V gene lost 4 bases and the J gene lost 4 bases, with 11 bases spanning the gap. This CDR3 spans 13 amino acids. This sample is drawn from a study of CD8 T cells in ankylosing spondylitis. TCRdb re-called the 5' RACE reads through MiXCR, storing one row per CDR3 protein. The sample includes about 360,000 distinct CDR3 sequences, about 15% of them seen just once. Sample: blood, either unsorted or a sorted T cell fraction (not recorded which). The source of this sequence is a male donor with ankylosing spondylitis or in good health (not recorded which). This sequence joins TRBV5-1 and TRBJ2-5, with D possibly being TRBD2 (6 bases). The CDR3 DNA reads TGCGCCAGCAGCCCCGGGACTCCAGAGACCCAGTACTTC. This translates into CASSPGTPETQYF.